The source of this TCR beta chain is a study of cytomegalovirus exposure and HLA in healthy donors (dated by TCRdb to between 2016 and 2019). Broadly, across the study: In an earlier analysis of approximately 500 of the donors, about 260 Gb of sequence data and 117 million unique TCR beta sequences from 150 million to 200 million T cells were reported. An early release that covered about 600 HLA-typed donors contained approximately 300 gigabases of sequencing data and 65 million to 100 million unique TCR sequences. Among the roughly 390 genotyped donors, around 81% belonged to the genetic ancestry cluster associated with self-reported Caucasian donors. The study aimed to test whether cataloging public T cell receptors could reveal signatures of past pathogen exposure. The T cell repertoires of 700 or so subjects were profiled by immunosequencing and related to cytomegalovirus serostatus. Along with the approximately 670-subject first cohort, a separate validation cohort of 120 different subjects was used. High-throughput TCR immunosequencing, statistical association of individual TCRs with disease status, and machine learning were combined to predict cytomegalovirus infection status. A later analysis re-analyzed previously published TCR beta repertoires from roughly 630 donors and added high-resolution HLA genotyping to study TCR occurrence patterns. The later analysis used no new phenotypic data to find candidate immune exposures, relying instead on TCR beta sequences and their occurrence across donors. An earlier analysis of nearly 600 of the donors applied high-throughput TCR beta sequencing to assess whether each TCR beta V gene segment acted as functional or pseudogenic. Donor age, sex, ethnicity and CMV serostatus were compiled alongside the repertoire data. A later genetic analysis used genome-wide SNP genotypes for about three fifths of the 666 donors, treating that subset as a discovery cohort. Every discovery cohort repertoire had been produced on one sequencing platform. HLA typing included class I and class II loci at four-digit resolution. Typing coverage varied by locus: roughly 629-640 donors for A, B, C, DRB1 and DQB1; roughly 520 for DQA1; over 600 for DPA1; around 450 for DPB1. Because of strong linkage in the cohort, five DR-DQ haplotypes were treated as single units for association and clustering. Among 300 to 450 genotyped donors of the cohort, an average of around 240,000 unique TCR beta nucleotide sequences were sequenced per donor, roughly 20% of them non-productive.

A remark on this clone: It lacks a known antigen. Nothing much larger sits one base from this clone, and base qualities are not available.

Preparation of the library involved the immunoSEQ multiplex PCR assay. For the multiplex PCR, a mixture combining 60 forward primers for TCR Vbeta segments and 13 reverse primers for TCR Jbeta segments was used. The CDR3 region of rearranged TCR beta genes was amplified from genomic DNA by a multiplex PCR assay. On the Illumina HiSeq System, the amplified TCR beta libraries were sequenced as 87-base-pair reads. The published analysis was carried out like this. A later analysis counted approximately 76 million unique TCR beta chains across the 670 or so repertoires, and approximately 11 million of these chains were shared by at least two donors. Raw reads were error-corrected and collapsed into unique sequences by a nearest-neighbor algorithm in which closely related sequences were merged to remove PCR and sequencing errors. V, D and J gene segments were assigned by aligning CDR3 sequences to IMGT reference sequences. Each retained sequence needed at least a six-nucleotide match to both a V gene segment and a J gene segment. A rearrangement counted as productive if the CDR3 had no stop codons and remained in frame with V and J, and every other rearrangement counted as non-productive. Following IMGT convention, CDR3 was defined as the stretch from the second conserved V-encoded cysteine to the conserved J-encoded phenylalanine. Sequences without an unambiguous match to a single V gene segment were excluded from the earlier analysis of a few hundred of the donors. In an earlier analysis of approximately 590 of the donors, a V segment was called functional when productive rearrangements were above 56.7%, and segregating when the standard deviation between donors exceeded 5%. A statistical classification framework was developed to diagnose cytomegalovirus status using the catalog of TCR beta chain sequences. V and J gene assignment, in a later analysis, came from comparing TCR nucleotide sequences with IMGT/GENE-DB human TR gene sequences. In a later analysis, CDR3 sequences and most-parsimonious VDJ recombination scenarios were assigned using the TCRdist pipeline. In a later analysis, each TCR beta chain was defined by its CDR3 amino acid sequence together with its V-gene family, and reads without a unique V-gene family were excluded. In a later analysis, fewer than 650 highly shared, low-generation-probability nucleotide sequences were removed to address suspected cross-contamination and a sequencing artifact. For each public chain, a later analysis derived a clonal expansion index from normalized ranks of inferred template counts within each repertoire. In a later analysis, generation probabilities were computed using a VDJ recombination model fitted to out-of-frame rearrangements, and the results were checked against IGoR. Hypergeometric tests were used in a later analysis to score TCR-TCR, TCR-HLA and TCR-CMV co-occurrence, with a repertoire-size bias correction applied to the TCR pairs. False discovery rates were estimated in a later analysis by permuting HLA or CMV assignments 20 times. A later analysis grouped co-occurring TCRs with DBSCAN, adding TCRdist sequence similarity when clustering within HLA-allele-positive subsets. Co-occurrence clustering excluded repertoires with fewer than 30,000 or more than 120,000 public chains, plus five with anomalous nucleotide sharing. The table comes from immuneACCESS by way of TCRdb, which keeps in-frame sequences with V and J called. Part of the clones is missing from these tables; in studies checked, under half for an unresolved V gene and the rest for unknown reasons. From that table come the V and J calls and clone size; the DNA was used to work out D and trimming. The sample table contains about 73,000 clones; only one count was recorded for roughly 82% of them. The ten largest clones capture around 12% of the sample.

Overall study outcomes, separate from this receptor: The authors suggested that the approach could potentially be extended to other disease states and immunological phenotypes. Because counts were too low, roughly 16 rarely observed V segments, including chromosome 9 orphons, were excluded from the earlier analysis of some 590 of the donors. Correlated functional status among segregating V segments might be attributable to linkage disequilibrium, but an unknown experimental factor could not be ruled out. Compared with the approximately 670-donor mean, donors in an Asian-associated ancestry cluster had fewer N-insertions in productive TCRs, according to a later genetic analysis. A total of fewer than 200 TCR beta chains were listed by the study as associated with cytomegalovirus. The classifier was reported to diagnose cytomegalovirus status with high specificity and sensitivity in both the original and validation cohorts. Presence/absence analyses assumed roughly uniform sequencing depth across donors, an assumption that may not hold. Broadly in line with IMGT annotations, most TCR beta V segments showed up in productive rearrangements about 90% or about 30% of the time in an earlier analysis of a few hundred of the donors. A later analysis associated roughly 17,000 TCR beta sequences with specific HLA alleles at a false discovery rate of 0.05. Because HLA typing was missing for some donors at each locus, association tests included only the typed subset. A group of highly shared sequence variants was considered likely to be a technical artifact of the sequencing pipeline. For the cohort, immune exposure information was limited to CMV serostatus. In this cohort, only TCR beta chains were sequenced, and detectable features were limited by the absence of alpha or paired-chain data. Most CMV-associated TCR beta chains appeared to be HLA-restricted in a later analysis, and the HLA associations seemed to be driven largely by CMV exposure. In a later analysis, the rate of TCR association differed among HLA loci, with DRB1 alleles having the most associated TCRs and HLA-C alleles having the fewest. Assigning TCR associations to individual alleles was difficult when HLA alleles, especially DR and DQ, strongly co-occurred. Most TCR sequences were observed very rarely across donors, whereas some public TCRs were present in many individuals. A later genetic analysis associated a missense DCLRE1C variant with V-gene and J-gene trimming of TCR beta chains, and an independent cohort replicated the association. A further reported finding was that TCR beta sequences accurately predicted the HLA-A and HLA-B alleles for most subjects in the first cohort. In a later analysis, HLA-associated TCR beta chains were found to be more clonally expanded and to have lower generation probabilities than equally common non-associated chains. Several of the top co-occurrence clusters appeared to be linked to parvovirus B19, influenza, CMV and Epstein-Barr virus, according to a later analysis. In vitro tests confirmed that a few of the cytomegalovirus-associated TCR beta chains recognize cytomegalovirus antigens.

In total, approximately 700 healthy bone marrow donors made up the cohort. Cohort members were all nominally healthy when sampled, although unrecorded immune exposures were likely present. The donor was CMV seronegative and belonged to the group of 352 seronegative cohort members. Every donor gave a peripheral blood sample, and the peripheral blood mononuclear cells from that sample were used for TCR beta sequencing. Genomic DNA was extracted from the blood cell samples with the Qiagen DNeasy Blood Extraction Kit. The sample comprised PBMCs. The source of this sequence is a man between 70 and 80 years old in good health and CMV-seronegative.

The bases read TGCGCCAGCAGCCACGCTTTGGGACAGGGGGGTTCACCCCTCCACTTT. Its translation is CASSHALGQGGSPLHF. The V and J segments used are TRBV4-1 and TRBJ1-6; 11 central nucleotides agree with TRBD1. V loses 3 bases at its end and J loses 9 bases; junction bases beyond the gene matches: 7. Based on the germline V gene, the CDR1 and CDR2 sequences are MGHRA and YSYEKL. Taken from cysteine to phenylalanine, the CDR3 has 16 residues. The read is trimmed to its CDR3 DNA, 48 bases read in frame from base 1.